This is a list of T cell receptor beta chains from one sample in a study of TIL therapy for anti-PD-1-resistant metastatic lung cancer. Using immunoSEQ multiplex PCR, the repertoire was profiled, and TCRdb retains in-frame clones only, with some absent. The table includes about 60,000 clones, around 87% detected once. The material was blood, obtained at baseline. These receptors were obtained from a person aged 25 to 80 with non-small cell lung cancer. Each CDR3 is given with its conserved first and last residue. The D gene is left open where the match is weak. Clone size appears in some rows only: once, few, many, or a class for an expanded clone.

V	J	D	size	DNA	CDR3
TRBV18	TRBJ2-5	-	-	TGTGCCAGCTCACCACTCCAGGGAGAGACCCAGTACTTC	CASSPLQGETQYF
TRBV28	TRBJ1-3	-	-	TGTGCCAGCAGTTTAAACCCTGGATCCTCTGGAAACACCATATATTTT	CASSLNPGSSGNTIYF
TRBV2	TRBJ2-2	-	-	TGTGCCAGCACTGGCCGTTACACCGGGGAGCTGTTTTTT	CASTGRYTGELFF
TRBV4-1	TRBJ1-3	-	few	TGCGCCAGCAGCCAAAATAGGCAGGCCTCTGGAAACACCATATATTTT	CASSQNRQASGNTIYF
TRBV10-3	TRBJ1-6	TRBD1	hyperexpanded	TGTGCCACCCACCAGGGGGAGGCTTCACCCCTCCACTTT	CATHQGEASPLHF
TRBV30	TRBJ1-4	TRBD1	-	TGTGCCTGGAAAGGACAGGGTTATGAAAAACTGTTTTTT	CAWKGQGYEKLFF
TRBV5-1	TRBJ2-1	TRBD2	once	TGCGCCAGCAGCCAAAGTCCGGGACTACCGGGAGACAATGAGCAGTTCTTC	CASSQSPGLPGDNEQFF
TRBV5-5	TRBJ1-4	TRBD1	-	TGTGCCAGCAGCTCGCTGACAGGGCCCGAAAAACTGTTTTTT	CASSSLTGPEKLFF
TRBV2	TRBJ2-5	-	-	TGTGCCAGCATCCGGGGATTGCAAGAGACCCAGTACTTC	CASIRGLQETQYF
TRBV3-1/TRBV3-2	TRBJ2-2	-	few	TGTGCCAGCAGCCACCCCCGGGTCACCGGGGAGCTGTTTTTT	CASSHPRVTGELFF
TRBV5-6	TRBJ2-6	-	-	TGTGCCAGCAGCTTGGGGGACCGTGCCCACTCTGGGGCCAACGTCCTGACTTTC	CASSLGDRAHSGANVLTF
TRBV5-5	TRBJ2-7	-	once	TGTGCCAGCAGCTTCGCGGCCCCTTACGAGCAGTACTTC	CASSFAAPYEQYF
TRBV19	TRBJ1-5	TRBD1	-	TGTGCCAGTAGGGGGGGACAGGGGAGCAATCAGCCCCAGCATTTT	CASRGGQGSNQPQHF
TRBV9	TRBJ1-4	TRBD1	-	TGTGCCAGCAGCGTAGGTGGGACAGGGAAGGAAAAACTGTTTTTT	CASSVGGTGKEKLFF
TRBV27	TRBJ2-3	TRBD2	-	TGTGCCAGCACTAAACTAGCGGGGGGAGTGGATACGCAGTATTTT	CASTKLAGGVDTQYF
TRBV5-1	TRBJ1-5	TRBD1	few	TGCGCCAGCAGCCTTGGGACAGGCCGAAATCAGCCCCAGCATTTT	CASSLGTGRNQPQHF
TRBV7-2	TRBJ2-1	-	-	TGTGCCAGCAGCTTAGACCAATATCCCGATAAGCAGTTCTTC	CASSLDQYPDKQFF
TRBV27	TRBJ2-2	TRBD2	few	TGTGCCAGCTCGCTAGCGGCAACAACGAACACCGGGGAGCTGTTTTTT	CASSLAATTNTGELFF
TRBV2	TRBJ2-4	-	-	TGTGCCAGCAGTGACAGGGCTTCGGGCAAAAACATTCAGTACTTC	CASSDRASGKNIQYF
TRBV5-6	TRBJ2-1	TRBD1	-	TGTGCCAGCAGCTTGATCATGGCAGGGGGATTGGGGCAGTTCTTC	CASSLIMAGGLGQFF
TRBV29-1	TRBJ1-5	-	-	TGCAGCGTCGGACACAGTTTCAATCAGCCCCAGCATTTT	CSVGHSFNQPQHF
TRBV7-9	TRBJ1-3	-	few	TGTGCCAGCAGCCCACGGGCGGTAGGTGGAAACACCATATATTTT	CASSPRAVGGNTIYF
TRBV6-5	TRBJ2-3	TRBD2	-	TGTGCCAGCAGCCTTAGCGGGGCTAACACAGATACGCAGTATTTT	CASSLSGANTDTQYF
TRBV6-2/TRBV6-3	TRBJ2-4	-	-	TGTGCCAGCAGCTCAGAATGGGATTTTTTGTTTCCGTTGGACATTCAGTACTTC	CASSSEWDFLFPLDIQYF
TRBV19	TRBJ2-4	-	-	TGTGCCAGTAGTGCCGAGGCCAAAAACATTCAGTACTTC	CASSAEAKNIQYF
TRBV5-1	TRBJ2-3	-	-	TGCGCCAGCAGCTTAGGTAGCGTGGCTGATACGCAGTATTTT	CASSLGSVADTQYF
TRBV6-1	TRBJ1-5	TRBD1	-	TGTGCCAGCAGTGACAGGGGGAAAGGTCAGCCCCAGCATTTT	CASSDRGKGQPQHF
TRBV6-1	TRBJ2-2	-	-	TGTGCCAGCAGTGGGGTGAGGGAGGTGGCTGCCGGGGAGCTGTTTTTT	CASSGVREVAAGELFF
TRBV19	TRBJ2-1	-	-	TGTGCCAGTAGTTTCCGGGACTCACGGAATGAGCAGTTCTTC	CASSFRDSRNEQFF
TRBV9	TRBJ2-2	-	-	TGTGCCAGCAGCGGTTGGGGCGTCCTGGCGAACACCGGGGAGCTGTTTTTT	CASSGWGVLANTGELFF
TRBV12-3/TRBV12-4	TRBJ1-5	TRBD1	once	TGTGCCAGCAGGGACGACAGGGGGAACGCCCAGCATTTT	CASRDDRGNAQHF
TRBV4-1	TRBJ2-1	TRBD2	-	TGCGCCAGCAGCCAAGCGGGGGGGCGCAATGAGCAGTTCTTC	CASSQAGGRNEQFF
TRBV27	TRBJ1-3	-	-	TGTGCCAGCAGCCCTTTGGGCTCTGGAAACACCATATATTTT	CASSPLGSGNTIYF
TRBV18	TRBJ2-1	-	once	TGTGCCAGCCTAAGGGGGGCCTCCTACAATGAGCAGTTCTTC	CASLRGASYNEQFF
TRBV25-1	TRBJ1-1	-	-	TGTGCCAGCAGTGAAAGACGACCGAACACTGAAGCTTTCTTT	CASSERRPNTEAFF
TRBV4-1	TRBJ1-1	-	-	TGCGCCAGCAGCCAAGCTGGCACTGAAGCTTTCTTT	CASSQAGTEAFF
TRBV30	TRBJ1-2	-	-	TGTGCCTGGGCGCTTGGGGGAGTTGGAGGCTACACCTTC	CAWALGGVGGYTF
TRBV11-3	TRBJ2-5	-	-	TGTGCCAGCAGCTTAATAATGGGCTGGCCGGAGACCCAGTACTTC	CASSLIMGWPETQYF
TRBV4-1	TRBJ2-3	-	-	TGCGCCAGCAGCCAAGACTGGACGGGGTCAGATACGCAGTATTTT	CASSQDWTGSDTQYF